The 26 T cell receptor beta chains reported below all come from one sample, sequenced in a study of shared clonotypes between healthy human individuals. TCRdb's copy holds only in-frame clones and misses some; the assay was immunoSEQ multiplex PCR. The profile shows 1,500,000 or so clones, 98% to 99% of them singletons. Source material: naive CD4+ T cells sorted from blood. Indicated subset: CD45RA+ positively selected. The receptors originated from a young man in good health.

V and J are TRBV15 and TRBJ1-1; 11 positions agree with TRBD1. This CDR3 has 15 residues. The V segment lost 7 bases and the J segment 3 bases; nucleotides outside the gene matches: 7. CDR1 is LNHNV and CDR2 is YYDKDF in the germline V gene (reference sequence). The chain's CDR3 is CATTNPGQGDTEAFF. The CDR3 nucleotides read TGTGCCACCACCAATCCGGGACAGGGGGACACTGAAGCTTTCTTT.

The genes are TRBV28 and TRBJ1-2, with TRBD1 matching over 7 bases. CDR1 and CDR2 (germline): MDHEN, SYDVKM. This CDR3 region has 14 residues. After removal of 3 bases from V and 3 bases from J, the junction contained 4 bases not matched to a gene. This CDR3 is CASSLRGTDYGYTF. The CDR3 bases are TGTGCCAGCAGTTTGAGAGGGACAGACTATGGCTACACCTTC.

The chain couples TRBV10-3 to TRBJ1-1; D not certain. The CDR3 is 13 amino acids. Trimming shortened V by 6 bases and J by 4 bases, and 12 bases separated the two germline ends. The V gene's germline CDR1 is ENHRY and CDR2 SYGVKD. CDR3 coding DNA: TGTGCCATCAGCCGGAGTCGGGGCACTGAAGCTTTCTTT. Its protein product is CAISRSRGTEAFF.

This clone was seen just once. This rearrangement joins TRBV15 to TRBJ2-2; D remains unclear. The ends were cut back, 2 bases at V and 5 bases at J, with 15 bases in the middle. There are 16 residues in the CDR3. CDR1 LNHNV and CDR2 YYDKDF come from the germline V gene (reference sequence). CDR3 sequence (DNA): TGTGCCACCAGCAGATCCGGGTCTCGTTCGACCGGGGAGCTGTTTTTT. Translation gives CATSRSGSRSTGELFF.

The chain joins TRBV6-1 to TRBJ1-5; D is unresolved. Trimming pared 8 bases from V and 5 bases from J, leaving 16 bases between. This CDR3 has 14 amino acids. Germline V CDR1 and CDR2: MNHNS, SASEGT. CDR3 sequence reads: CASSPAPPYQPQHF. The CDR3 coding sequence is TGTGCCAGCTCCCCCGCGCCCCCTTATCAGCCCCAGCATTTT.

Details on this clone: The same CDR3 is also encoded by other DNA sequences in this sample. The chain employs TRBV7-2 and TRBJ1-2; D gene unclear. CDR3 length: 13 residues. Germline CDR1 is SGHTA and CDR2 is FQGNSA. The ends were cut back, 5 bases at V and 2 bases at J, with 9 bases in the middle. DNA for the CDR3: TGTGCCAGCAGCGTCGACGGGAACTATGGCTACACCTTC. This gives the protein CASSVDGNYGYTF. Full variable domain (rest looked up from reference TRBV7-2 and TRBJ1-2): GAGVSQSPSNKVTEKGKDVELRCDPISGHTALYWYRQSLGQGLEFLIYFQGNSAPDKSGLPSDRFSAERTGGSVSTLTIQRTQQEDSAVYLCASSVDGNYGYTFGSGTRLTVV.

This clone showed up just once. V usage is TRBV9 and J usage is TRBJ2-5; D unclear. The germline V gene has CDR1 SGDLS and CDR2 YYNGEE. This CDR3 region has 12 residues. The V end lost 4 bases, the J end lost 5 bases, and 9 bases lay between the germline ends. The CDR3 nucleotides are TGTGCCAGCAGCACTATCGGGGAGACCCAGTACTTC. Its translation: CASSTIGETQYF.

The chain couples TRBV2 to TRBJ1-1; 7 positions match TRBD1. The CDR3 sequence is 14 residues long. Unmatched junction bases numbered 9, after V lost 8 bases and J lost 3 bases. Germline values: CDR1 SNHLY, CDR2 FYNNEI. The CDR3 region is CASYRDREYTEAFF. In DNA, the CDR3 is TGTGCCAGCTACCGCGACAGGGAATACACTGAAGCTTTCTTT. Full variable domain (outside the CDR3, taken from reference TRBV2 and TRBJ1-1): EPEVTQTPSHQVTQMGQEVILRCVPISNHLYFYWYRQILGQKVEFLVSFYNNEISEKSEIFDDQFSVERPDGSNFTLKIRSTKLEDSAMYFCASYRDREYTEAFFGQGTRLTVV.

This chain connects TRBV7-2 to TRBJ2-7, with 13 bases fitting TRBD2. The CDR3 is 19 residues long. Germline CDR1 reads SGHTA; CDR2 reads FQGNSA. V lost 3 bases and J lost 2; bases outside the gene matches: 13. The CDR3 bases are TGTGCCAGCAGCTTCCCTAGACTAGCGGGAGGCCACCATCCCTACGAGCAGTACTTC. This translates into CASSFPRLAGGHHPYEQYF.

V usage is TRBV15 and J usage is TRBJ2-1, with D unclear. In germline, CDR1 is LNHNV, CDR2 YYDKDF (reference sequence). The CDR3 consists of 14 residues. V was pared by 5 bases and J by 3 bases, with 11 bases between. The CDR3 here is CATSPDGFYNEQFF. The CDR3 nucleotides are TGTGCCACCAGCCCTGACGGATTCTACAATGAGCAGTTCTTC.

This chain links TRBV28 with TRBJ2-7; D ambiguous. Germline V gives CDR1 MDHEN, CDR2 SYDVKM. The V and J ends lost 1 base and 3 bases respectively, with 19 bases between them. This CDR3 comprises 17 residues. The CDR3 is CASSLYVSDLPHYEQYF. In DNA form, the CDR3 reads TGTGCCAGCAGTTTATATGTAAGCGATCTTCCCCACTACGAGCAGTACTTC.

The V gene is TRBV16, the J gene TRBJ2-1; D is undetermined. CDR3 length: 16 amino acids. Germline values: CDR1 KGHSY, CDR2 FQNENV. V dropped 0 bases and J dropped 8 bases, with 17 bases sitting between them. In DNA, the CDR3 is TGTGCCAGCAGCCAATCCTCTAGTACCCGAATGGATGAGCAGTTCTTC. Amino acid sequence: CASSQSSSTRMDEQFF.

The rearrangement uses TRBV21-1 and TRBJ2-1; the table calls TRBD1, which could not be checked here. TRBV21-1 is given as a pseudogene. The CDR3 length is 15 residues. This CDR3 reads CASSKGQGRYNEQFF. DNA for the CDR3: TGTGCCAGCAGCAAAGGACAGGGGAGGTACAATGAGCAGTTCTTC.

The CDR3 DNA sequence: TGTGCCAGCAGTCAGGCCCGGCTAGCGGGAGGGCCGGTTACCGGGGAGCTGTTTTTT. Its translation: CASSQARLAGGPVTGELFF. The V and J genes are TRBV11-2 and TRBJ2-2; 12 nucleotides align to TRBD2. Trimming cost V 6 bases and J 5 bases; bases outside gene matches: 16. Germline V gene sequence: CDR1 SGHAT, CDR2 FQNNGV. This CDR3 has 19 amino acids.

The genes are TRBV6-6 and TRBJ1-2; 9 bases align to TRBD1. The CDR3 extends over 14 amino acids. Losses at the gene ends were 5 bases for V and 8 bases for J; bases not matched to a gene: 9. Germline V CDR1 and CDR2: MNHNY, SVGAGI (reference sequence). As DNA, the CDR3 is TGTGCCAGCAGTCCTCCTGGACAGGGGTGGGGCTACACCTTC. Translation: CASSPPGQGWGYTF.

The chain links TRBV29-1 to TRBJ2-2; tentative D call: TRBD1 (6 bases). Between the trimmed V and J ends, which lost 7 bases and 4 bases, there was a span of 10 bases. The CDR3 has 12 amino acids. Germline values: CDR1 SQVTM, CDR2 ANQGSEA. The CDR3 DNA reads TGCAGCGGACACAGGGTCACCGGGGAGCTGTTTTTT. It yields the protein CSGHRVTGELFF.

The DNA for the CDR3 is TGTGCCAGCAGCTTAGGTACAGATAGCAATCAGCCCCAGCATTTT. This gives the protein CASSLGTDSNQPQHF. The rearrangement joins TRBV7-2 to TRBJ1-5, with unresolved D. The CDR3 has 15 residues. Looked up from germline, CDR1 is SGHTA and CDR2 is FQGNSA. V gave up 1 base and J gave up 0 bases, with 7 bases separating them.

The rearrangement joins TRBV9 to TRBJ2-5; 10 nucleotides line up with TRBD2. Germline V gene lookup returns CDR1 SGDLS and CDR2 YYNGEE. The CDR3 runs to 15 residues. With 3 bases clipped from V and 2 bases from J, the junction kept 4 bases outside the gene matches. CDR3 loop: CASSATSGIQETQYF. The CDR3 DNA follows: TGTGCCAGCAGCGCTACTAGCGGGATACAAGAGACCCAGTACTTC.

This CDR3 is CASSWGTSGFSYEQYF. In DNA, the CDR3 is TGCGCCAGCAGCTGGGGGACTAGCGGGTTCTCCTACGAGCAGTACTTC. This sequence joins TRBV5-1 and TRBJ2-7; TRBD2 matches at 12 bases. V lost 3 bases, J lost 0 bases, and 4 bases stayed unmatched. Germline CDR1 reads SGHRS; CDR2 reads YFSETQ. This CDR3 has 16 amino acids.

The rearrangement links TRBV6-5 to TRBJ2-7; TRBD2 aligns across 8 bases. The V and J ends lost 2 bases and 2 bases, in that order; junction bases with no gene match: 2. The germline CDR1 and CDR2 sequences are MNHEY and SVGAGI. The CDR3 contains 14 residues. CDR3 region: CASSYVAGTYEQYF. The DNA of the CDR3 is TGTGCCAGCAGTTACGTAGCGGGAACCTACGAGCAGTACTTC.

The chain recombines TRBV5-4 with TRBJ2-7, with D maybe TRBD2 (6 bases). From germline, CDR1 is SGHNT and CDR2 YYREEE (reference sequence). The CDR3 totals 14 residues. Trimming removed 3 bases from V and 3 bases from J, with 13 bases in between. DNA of the CDR3: TGTGCCAGCAGCTCCCGGGACTCTAACTACGAGCAGTACTTC. Amino acids: CASSSRDSNYEQYF.

The V call is TRBV2, the J call TRBJ2-6; D gene uncertain. CDR1 and CDR2 from the germline V gene are SNHLY and FYNNEI. The CDR3 consists of 16 residues. V was pared by 6 bases and J by 0 bases, with 12 bases between. CDR3 region: CASRRTQSSGANVLTF. For the CDR3, the DNA is TGTGCCAGCAGACGGACGCAAAGCTCTGGGGCCAACGTCCTGACTTTC.

This clone is a singleton in its sample. The J gene is TRBJ1-2, the V gene TRBV13; D gene unclear. V was clipped by 4 bases and J by 4 bases, with 13 bases between them. The CDR3 consists of 14 residues. The germline V gene has CDR1 PRHDT and CDR2 FYEKMQ (reference sequence). CDR3 loop: CASSSTRELYGYTF. As DNA, the CDR3 is TGTGCCAGCAGCTCTACTAGGGAACTCTATGGCTACACCTTC.

The rearrangement uses TRBV7-9 and TRBJ1-1; the D is unclear. CDR3 length equals 14 residues. Germline V gene sequence: CDR1 SEHNR, CDR2 FQNEAQ (reference sequence). Trimming stripped 0 bases from V and 1 base from J, with 6 bases between. DNA for the CDR3: TGTGCCAGCAGCTTAGCGGCCCGGAACACTGAAGCTTTCTTT. It yields the protein CASSLAARNTEAFF. The full variable domain, its missing parts supplied by reference TRBV7-9 and TRBJ1-1, is DTGVSQNPRHKITKRGQNVTFRCDPISEHNRLYWYRQTLGQGPEFLTYFQNEAQLEKSRLLSDRFSAERPKGSFSTLEIQRTEQGDSAMYLCASSLAARNTEAFFGQGTRLTVV.

This clone appeared once. The chain joins TRBV27 to TRBJ2-1; 16 bases are a match to TRBD2. This CDR3 region has 18 residues. CDR1 and CDR2 from the germline V gene are MNHEY and SMNVEV (reference sequence). Trimming at V came to 5 bases and at J to 2 bases, leaving 6 bases not matched to a gene. The CDR3 protein is CASSPRGTSGRAYNEQFF. The CDR3 DNA is TGTGCCAGCAGTCCTAGAGGGACTAGCGGGAGGGCCTACAATGAGCAGTTCTTC.

The chain employs TRBV7-9 and TRBJ1-2; D is perhaps TRBD1 (6 bases). Germline V gene data show CDR1 as SEHNR and CDR2 as FQNEAQ (reference sequence). Trimming cost V 1 base and J 8 bases, with 11 bases left between them. The CDR3 runs to 13 residues. The CDR3 bases are TGTGCCAGCAGCTTAGGGGCAGGGGAAGGCTACACCTTC. This codes for CASSLGAGEGYTF. The full variable domain, completed using reference TRBV7-9 and TRBJ1-2, is DTGVSQNPRHKITKRGQNVTFRCDPISEHNRLYWYRQTLGQGPEFLTYFQNEAQLEKSRLLSDRFSAERPKGSFSTLEIQRTEQGDSAMYLCASSLGAGEGYTFGSGTRLTVV.